This T cell receptor (beta chain) was recorded in a study of blood T cells in healthy people across ages. A second PCR of roughly 7 to 11 cycles used a sample-barcoded 5' primer and a J-beta primer mix. TCRdb re-called the 5' RACE reads with MiXCR, one entry per CDR3 protein. The repertoire has 800,000 or so distinct CDR3 sequences, roughly 60% of them found once; the top ten carry about 27%. Researchers isolated at least 6.5 million PBMCs per sample. The ends were cut back, 9 bases at V and 0 bases at J, with 20 bases in the middle. This CDR3 spans 16 amino acids. CDR1 is MNHEY and CDR2 is SVGEGT in the germline V gene.

The chain combines TRBV6-2 or TRBV6-3 with TRBJ1-1, with D unresolved. What was sequenced was blood. The origin of this receptor is a man aged 25-45 years in good health. The CDR3 bases are TGTGCCAGTGCTTACGGCAGGACTGCAATGAACACTGAAGCTTTCTTT. It is translated as CASAYGRTAMNTEAFF.